This T cell receptor (beta chain) is drawn from a study of T cells in Graves' hyperthyroidism and ophthalmopathy. Study information: Peripheral blood was secured at the point of initial diagnosis, before any treatment.

RNA transcripts yielded amplified TCR beta CDR3 regions. The HTBI primer set drove a first-round RT-PCR of the TCR CDR3. TCRdb itself ran the multiplex PCR reads through MiXCR, one entry per CDR3 protein. The sample gives approximately 590,000 distinct CDR3 sequences, around 14% of which show up once; 7.3% is in the top ten. CDR1 and CDR2 (germline): LGHDT, YNNKEL (reference sequence). V lost 2 bases and J 2 bases, leaving 17 bases between the germline ends. The CDR3 runs to 17 residues. With a duration under 2 months, the hyperthyroidism was newly diagnosed in patients aged 18 to 65. Using 10 ml of fresh peripheral blood, PBMCs were prepared.

The rearrangement uses TRBV3-1 and TRBJ2-3; TRBD1 is a possible D gene (6 bases). The sequence derives from a woman aged 30 to 39 with Graves' hyperthyroidism. The source material was blood. CDR3 loop: CASSQSLGTKVTDTQYF. The CDR3 nucleotides read TGTGCCAGCAGCCAATCGCTCGGGACAAAAGTCACAGATACGCAGTATTTT.